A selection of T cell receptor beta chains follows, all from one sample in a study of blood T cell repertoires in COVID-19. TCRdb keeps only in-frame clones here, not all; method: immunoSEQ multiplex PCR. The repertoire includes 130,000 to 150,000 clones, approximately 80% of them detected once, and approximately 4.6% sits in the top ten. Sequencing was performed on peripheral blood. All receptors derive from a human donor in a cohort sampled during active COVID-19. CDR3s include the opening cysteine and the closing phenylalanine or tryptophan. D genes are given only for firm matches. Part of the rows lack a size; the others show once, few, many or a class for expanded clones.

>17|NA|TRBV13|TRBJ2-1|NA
CASSLDSTTTPYGEQFF
TGTGCCAGCAGCTTAGATTCCACGACAACCCCATACGGTGAGCAGTTCTTC
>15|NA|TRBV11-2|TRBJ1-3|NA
CASSSIRGKGNTIYF
TGTGCCAGCAGCTCCATCAGGGGCAAGGGAAACACCATATATTTT
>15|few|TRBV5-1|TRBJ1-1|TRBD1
CASSPLPGQGFEAFF
TGCGCCAGCAGTCCTCTCCCGGGACAGGGGTTTGAAGCTTTCTTT
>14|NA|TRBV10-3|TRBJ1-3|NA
CAISEISSGNTIYF
TGTGCCATCAGTGAGATCAGCTCTGGAAACACCATATATTTT
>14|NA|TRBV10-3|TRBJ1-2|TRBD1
CAISSRQGIEGYTF
TGTGCCATCAGTTCCCGACAGGGAATAGAAGGCTACACCTTC
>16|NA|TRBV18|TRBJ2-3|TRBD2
CASSRIGAGGPDTQYF
TGTGCCAGCTCACGGATCGGAGCGGGGGGGCCAGATACGCAGTATTTT
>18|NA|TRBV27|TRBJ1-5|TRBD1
CASSPRGHRVGLNQPQHF
TGTGCCAGCAGTCCGAGGGGGCACAGGGTAGGGCTCAATCAGCCCCAGCATTTT
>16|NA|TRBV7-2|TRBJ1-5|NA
CASSLEISRGNQPQHF
TGTGCCAGCAGCCTAGAAATTTCCAGGGGCAATCAGCCCCAGCATTTT
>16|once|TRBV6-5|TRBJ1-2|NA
CASSYTLPGVAYGYTF
TGTGCCAGCAGTTACACCCTGCCGGGGGTGGCGTATGGCTACACCTTC
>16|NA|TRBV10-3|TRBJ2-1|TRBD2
CAIRTGTSKGDNEQFF
TGTGCCATCAGAACCGGGACTAGCAAGGGGGACAATGAGCAGTTCTTC
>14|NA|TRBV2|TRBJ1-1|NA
CASRYTGIGTEAFF
TGTGCCAGCAGGTATACAGGGATCGGTACTGAAGCTTTCTTT
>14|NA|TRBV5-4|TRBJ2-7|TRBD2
CASSLDAGGNEQYF
TGTGCCAGCAGCTTGGACGCGGGGGGAAACGAGCAGTACTTC
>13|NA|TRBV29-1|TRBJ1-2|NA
CSVVWRGRYGYTF
TGCAGCGTTGTCTGGAGGGGCCGCTATGGCTACACCTTC
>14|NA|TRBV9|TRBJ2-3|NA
CASSVDPSTDTQYF
TGTGCCAGCAGCGTAGATCCTAGCACAGATACGCAGTATTTT
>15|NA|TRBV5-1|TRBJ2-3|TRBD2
CASSSRGGITDTQYF
TGCGCCAGCAGCTCGCGGGGAGGGATCACAGATACGCAGTATTTT
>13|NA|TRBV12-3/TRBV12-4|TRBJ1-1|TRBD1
CASGTGVGTEAFF
TGTGCCAGCGGGACAGGGGTCGGCACTGAAGCTTTCTTT
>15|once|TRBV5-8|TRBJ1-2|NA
CASSLLPATGYGYTF
TGTGCCAGCAGCTTGTTGCCGGCTACAGGGTATGGCTACACCTTC
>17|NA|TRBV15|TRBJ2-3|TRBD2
CATSTTSGGASTDTQYF
TGTGCCACCAGCACCACTAGCGGGGGGGCAAGCACAGATACGCAGTATTTT
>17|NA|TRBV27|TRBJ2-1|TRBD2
CASSRASGSLHPNEQFF
TGTGCCAGCAGCAGGGCTAGCGGGAGTCTTCACCCTAATGAGCAGTTCTTC
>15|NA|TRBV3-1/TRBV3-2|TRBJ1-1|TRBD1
CASSQPGQGDTEAFF
TGTGCCAGCAGCCAACCTGGACAGGGAGACACTGAAGCTTTCTTT
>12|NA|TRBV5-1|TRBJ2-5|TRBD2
CASSGHAGAQYF
TGCGCCAGCAGTGGTCACGCGGGGGCCCAGTACTTC
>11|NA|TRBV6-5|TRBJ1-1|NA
CASSYDSEAFF
TGTGCCAGCAGTTATGACTCTGAAGCTTTCTTT
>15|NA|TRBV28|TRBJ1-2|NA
CASSFVGEVIYGYTF
TGTGCCAGCAGTTTCGTAGGAGAGGTTATCTATGGCTACACCTTC
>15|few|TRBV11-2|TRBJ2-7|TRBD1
CASSPGQGLTYEQYF
TGTGCCAGCAGCCCCGGACAGGGGCTTACCTACGAGCAGTACTTC
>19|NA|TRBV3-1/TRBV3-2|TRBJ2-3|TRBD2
CASSQAGETSGGYTDTQYF
TGTGCCAGCAGCCAAGCCGGGGAGACTAGCGGGGGATACACAGATACGCAGTATTTT
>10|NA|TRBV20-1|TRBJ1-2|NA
CSAKGGGYTF
TGCAGTGCGAAAGGAGGTGGCTACACCTTC
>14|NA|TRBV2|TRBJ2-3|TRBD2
CASSSGFSTDTQYF
TGTGCCAGTTCTAGCGGGTTCAGCACAGATACGCAGTATTTT
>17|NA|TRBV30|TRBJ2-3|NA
CAWRGPKIAGSTDTQYF
TGTGCCTGGAGAGGCCCCAAAATTGCGGGATCCACAGATACGCAGTATTTT
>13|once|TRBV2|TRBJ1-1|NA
CASKGHPNTEAFF
TGTGCCAGCAAGGGACATCCGAACACTGAAGCTTTCTTT
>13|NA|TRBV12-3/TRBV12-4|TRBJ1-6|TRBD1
CASSLTGVSALHF
TGTGCCAGCAGTTTGACAGGGGTTTCGGCCCTCCACTTT
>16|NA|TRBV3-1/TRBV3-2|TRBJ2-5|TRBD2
CASSQRAGGWQETQYF
TGTGCCAGCAGCCAGCGAGCGGGAGGTTGGCAAGAGACCCAGTACTTC
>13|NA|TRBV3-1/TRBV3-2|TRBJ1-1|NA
CASSLTGDTEAFF
TGTGCCAGCAGCCTCACAGGAGACACTGAAGCTTTCTTT
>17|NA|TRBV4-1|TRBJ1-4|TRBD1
CASSHFGQGTTNEKLFF
TGCGCCAGCAGCCACTTCGGACAGGGGACCACTAATGAAAAACTGTTTTTT
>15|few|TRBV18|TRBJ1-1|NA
CASSPSGARNTEAFF
TGTGCCAGCTCACCATCAGGGGCCCGAAACACTGAAGCTTTCTTT
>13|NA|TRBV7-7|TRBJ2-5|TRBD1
CASSRDREETQYF
TGTGCTAGCAGCCGGGACAGGGAAGAGACCCAGTACTTC